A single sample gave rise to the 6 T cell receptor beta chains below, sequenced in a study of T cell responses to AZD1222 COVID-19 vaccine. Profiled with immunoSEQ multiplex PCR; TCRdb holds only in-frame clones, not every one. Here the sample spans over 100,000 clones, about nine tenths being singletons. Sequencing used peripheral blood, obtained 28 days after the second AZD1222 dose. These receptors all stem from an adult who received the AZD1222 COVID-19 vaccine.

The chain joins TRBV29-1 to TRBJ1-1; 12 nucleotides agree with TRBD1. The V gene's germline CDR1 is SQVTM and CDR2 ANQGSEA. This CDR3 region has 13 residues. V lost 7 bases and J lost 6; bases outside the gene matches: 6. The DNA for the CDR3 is TGCAGCGCCGGGGACAGGGGGCCCTCTGAAGCTTTCTTT. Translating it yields CSAGDRGPSEAFF.

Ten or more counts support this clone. In nucleotides, the CDR3 is TGCGCCAGCAGCTTCATAAACACCGGGGAGCTGTTTTTT. Its protein is CASSFINTGELFF. The V and J genes are TRBV5-1 and TRBJ2-2; D unresolved. The ends were cut back, 2 bases at V and 2 bases at J, with 4 bases in the middle. This CDR3 is 13 amino acids long. Looked up from germline, CDR1 is SGHRS and CDR2 is YFSETQ.

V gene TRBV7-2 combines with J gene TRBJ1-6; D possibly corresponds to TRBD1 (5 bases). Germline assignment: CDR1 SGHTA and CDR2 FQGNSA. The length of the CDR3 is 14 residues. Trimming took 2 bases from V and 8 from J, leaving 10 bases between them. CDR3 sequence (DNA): TGTGCCAGCAGCTTAAACCCGACAGATTCACCCCTCCACTTT. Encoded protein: CASSLNPTDSPLHF.

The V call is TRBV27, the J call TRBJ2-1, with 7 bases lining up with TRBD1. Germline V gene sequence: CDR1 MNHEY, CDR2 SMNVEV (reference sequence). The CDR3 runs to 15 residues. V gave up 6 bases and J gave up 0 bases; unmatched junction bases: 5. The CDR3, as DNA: TGTGCCAGCAGCCCGACAGGGAACTCCTACAATGAGCAGTTCTTC. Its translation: CASSPTGNSYNEQFF.

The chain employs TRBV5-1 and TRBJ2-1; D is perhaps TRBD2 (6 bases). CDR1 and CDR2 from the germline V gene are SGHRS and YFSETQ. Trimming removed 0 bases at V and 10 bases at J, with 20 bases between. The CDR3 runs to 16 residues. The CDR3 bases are TGCGCCAGCAGCTTGGGGGGGGACCCCCGTAGAAGGGAGCAGTTCTTC. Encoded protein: CASSLGGDPRRREQFF. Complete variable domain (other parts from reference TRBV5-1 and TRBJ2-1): KAGVTQTPRYLIKTRGQQVTLSCSPISGHRSVSWYQQTPGQGLQFLFEYFSETQRNKGNFPGRFSGRQFSNSRSEMNVSTLELGDSALYLCASSLGGDPRRREQFFGPGTRLTVL.

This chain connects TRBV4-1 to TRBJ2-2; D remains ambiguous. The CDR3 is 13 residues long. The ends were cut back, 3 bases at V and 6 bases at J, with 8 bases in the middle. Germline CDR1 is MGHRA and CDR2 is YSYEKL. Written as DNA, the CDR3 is TGCGCCAGCAGCCACAGACAAGCCGGGGAGCTGTTTTTT. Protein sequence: CASSHRQAGELFF.